The present T cell receptor (beta chain) was sequenced within a study of blood T cell repertoires in COVID-19. About the research overall: Acute-phase and convalescent COVID-19 samples originated in the United States, Italy and Spain.

This CDR3 region has 16 residues. Germline loops: CDR1 LGHDT, CDR2 YNNKEL (reference sequence). J gave up 5 bases and V 3 bases, and 7 bases lay outside the gene matches. Sequenced by immunoSEQ multiplex PCR; TCRdb stores in-frame clones only, minus some. Here the sample spans 150,000 to 200,000 clones, roughly nine tenths being singletons. The sequencing sample was made of peripheral blood. This chain links TRBV3-1 (or the pseudogene TRBV3-2) with TRBJ2-7; the match to TRBD2 covers 13 bases. The TCR sequence derives from a woman aged 55-75 years with COVID-19, enrolled during active disease. In DNA form, the CDR3 reads TGTGCCAGCAGCCAGCCGACTAGCGGGAGGTCCAACGAGCAGTACTTC. Translated, it gives CASSQPTSGRSNEQYF.